The subject of this entry is one T cell receptor beta chain. This clone appeared a few times. Its antigen is still unknown. There are no base qualities to consult, and no much larger clone falls within one base. The data originate from a study of B cell selection in AIRE deficiency (dated by TCRdb to about 2019). General notes on the study: Researchers compared the TCRbeta repertoires of sorted blood CD4+ conventional T cells and regulatory T cells from AIRE-deficient patients with the corresponding repertoires from healthy controls. The TCR-sequenced cohort comprised about five AIRE-deficient APECED patients and about five healthy control donors. On the study overall, not on this receptor specifically: Only TCRbeta chains were sequenced, and around 35% of shared healthy-donor Treg sequences were also present in healthy Tconv cells, possibly due to differing TCRalpha chains. About 30% of the Treg TCRbeta sequences shared among healthy donors were detected in patient Tconv cells, suggesting that Treg-biased clones are diverted into the Tconv compartment. Among approximately 3,400 shared Treg TCRbeta sequences, approximately 32% were shared exclusively by healthy donors and around 9% exclusively by patients, which suggests that Treg selection is less efficient in the absence of AIRE. In AIRE-deficient patients, Tconv and Treg cells had TCRBV gene usage, CDR3 length and TCR diversity comparable to those in healthy donors. Shared Treg sequences had shorter CDR3s, which reflects a bias toward rearrangements containing few non-templated nucleotide insertions.

CD4+CD127+ cells were sorted as the conventional CD4 T cell population. AIRE-deficient patients had APECED syndrome. Tconv and Treg cells for TCRbeta sequencing were sorted on a FACSAria flow cytometer. The sorted cells were collected in 5-ml round-bottom polystyrene tubes, and the dry cell pellets were frozen at -80 degrees C prior to sequencing. The germline V gene provides CDR1 MNHEY and CDR2 SVGAGI. Its CDR3 holds 14 amino acids, cysteine through phenylalanine. CDR3 DNA only is kept here, 42 bases in frame from base 1. The germline ends are 11 bases apart after V is trimmed by 2 bases and J by 3 bases. The immunoSEQ platform was used to sequence the TCRbeta chains. As for how the authors treated the data: Some 1.2x10^5 distinct in-frame TCRbeta sequences from patients and around 130,000 from healthy donors were obtained from pooled conventional T cell repertoires. Treg TCRbeta sequences found in two or more individuals were defined as public, and these public Treg TCRbeta sequences were then searched for in Tconv repertoires. To test for differences between groups, Mann-Whitney U tests with Bonferroni-Dunn correction were run in GraphPad Prism 7.03. What TCRdb holds here is the immuneACCESS table cut down to in-frame rearrangements. Part of the clones is not present; checked against another copy, under half of the missing clones reflect an unresolved V gene, and the others are unexplained. For V, J and clone size, that table is used; D and trimming come from the DNA. This sample is represented by 20,000 to 25,000 clones; more than 95% of them were singletons. The ten biggest clones cover around 0.3% of the sample.

This sequence uses TRBV6-5 and TRBJ2-7; 5 matching bases give a weak D call of TRBD1. The receptor comes from a human donor with AIRE deficiency. Sample: conventional CD4+ T cells sorted from PBMCs. The sequenced DNA: TGTGCCAGCAGTTACACCAGGGTCGGCTACGAGCAGTACTTC. It is translated as CASSYTRVGYEQYF.